What follows are 22 T cell receptor beta chains derived from one specimen sequenced in a study of Graves' ophthalmopathy and Graves' hyperthyroidism. CDR3 regions of TCR beta were amplified from RNA transcripts. HTBI primers served in a first-round RT-PCR, which a second-round multiplex PCR followed. TCRdb re-analysed the multiplex PCR reads in MiXCR, keeping a single row per CDR3 protein. The table shows about 400,000 distinct CDR3 sequences, with more than 20% occurring only once. What was sequenced was peripheral blood. All receptors derive from a woman under 30 with stable Graves' hyperthyroidism.

This clonotype was counted between two and nine times. The rearrangement joins TRBV25-1 to TRBJ1-1; D remains unclear. Trimming took 5 bases from V and 9 from J, leaving 10 bases between them. The germline CDR1 and CDR2 sequences are MGHDK and SYGVNS. The CDR3 spans 11 residues. This chain's CDR3 is CASSSHPKAFF. CDR3 nucleotide sequence: TGTGCCAGCAGTTCCCATCCGAAAGCTTTCTTT.

This clonotype showed up many times. J is TRBJ1-2 and V is TRBV19; TRBD1 is a possible D gene (5 bases). The CDR3 is 15 amino acids. Trimming left V 3 bases short and J 2 bases short, with 13 bases between. In germline, CDR1 is LNHDA, CDR2 SQIVND (reference sequence). Written as DNA, the CDR3 is TGTGCCAGTAGTATCGTCGGGACGGCCAACTATGGCTACACCTTC. This gives the protein CASSIVGTANYGYTF. Full variable domain (outside the CDR3, taken from reference TRBV19 and TRBJ1-2): DGGITQSPKYLFRKEGQNVTLSCEQNLNHDAMYWYRQDPGQGLRLIYYSQIVNDFQKGDIAEGYSVSREKKESFPLTVTSAQKNPTAFYLCASSIVGTANYGYTFGSGTRLTVV.

This chain connects TRBV10-1 to TRBJ2-3; perhaps TRBD2 as D (5 bases). The ends were cut back, 0 bases at V and 1 base at J, with 11 bases in the middle. CDR1 and CDR2 (germline): WNHNN, SYGVQD (reference sequence). The CDR3 extends over 16 amino acids. CDR3 in DNA: TGCGCCAGCAGTGAGTCGAGGCGGGCCGGCACAGATACGCAGTATTTT. Its protein is CASSESRRAGTDTQYF.

This clonotype has a count of ten or more. For the CDR3, the DNA is TGTGCCAGCAGCGGACGGGGCCTGAAAGAGACCCAGTACTTC. This sequence encodes CASSGRGLKETQYF. J is TRBJ2-5 and V is TRBV7-9, with D perhaps TRBD1 or TRBD2 (5 bases each). Germline V lookup: CDR1 SEHNR, CDR2 FQNEAQ (reference sequence). This CDR3 spans 14 amino acids. Trimming cost V 5 bases and J 3 bases, with 13 bases left between them.

This clonotype was recorded at least ten times. This chain uses TRBV12-3 or TRBV12-4 with TRBJ1-2, with 7 positions matching TRBD1. The CDR3 is 14 amino acids. V gave up 2 bases and J gave up 4 bases; unmatched junction bases: 4. CDR3 in amino acids: CASSLTGDLYGYTF. CDR3 DNA sequence: TGTGCCAGCAGTTTAACAGGGGACCTCTATGGCTACACCTTC.

There are many counts of this clonotype. This sequence joins TRBV6-1 and TRBJ2-7; weak D call: TRBD2 (6 bases). Trimming pared 5 bases from V and 1 base from J, leaving 18 bases between. Germline loops: CDR1 MNHNS, CDR2 SASEGT. The CDR3 sequence is 16 residues long. The CDR3 sequence: CASSTQSRGGSYEQYF. The CDR3 bases are TGTGCCAGCAGTACCCAGTCGCGGGGAGGATCCTACGAGCAGTACTTC.

This clonotype was found many times. CDR3 in DNA: TGTGCCAGCCCCGGGACATTATATGGCTACACCTTC. As protein: CASPGTLYGYTF. V is TRBV7-9 and J is TRBJ1-2; weak D call: TRBD1 (6 bases). CDR1 is SEHNR, CDR2 FQNEAQ, per germline (reference sequence). V lost 8 bases and J lost 5, with 12 bases in between. The length of the CDR3 is 12 residues.

This clonotype was picked up many times. This sequence joins TRBV28 and TRBJ1-3; 9 nucleotides line up with TRBD1. CDR3 length: 15 residues. Trimming took 5 bases from V and 4 from J; bases not matched to a gene: 6. Per the germline V gene, CDR1 is MDHEN and CDR2 is SYDVKM. CDR3 region: CASSPDRGEGNTIYF. CDR3 in DNA: TGTGCCAGCAGTCCGGACAGGGGAGAAGGAAACACCATATATTTT.

This clonotype was seen ten or more times. This rearrangement joins TRBV5-1 to TRBJ2-7; 7 bases match TRBD2. Germline V gene sequence: CDR1 SGHRS, CDR2 YFSETQ. The V and J ends lost 3 bases and 7 bases, in that order; junction bases with no gene match: 10. The CDR3 covers 14 residues. The CDR3: CASSWGLKVEEQYF. The CDR3 DNA follows: TGCGCCAGCAGCTGGGGACTAAAGGTCGAAGAGCAGTACTTC.

In this sample, this clonotype turned up many times. The rearrangement uses TRBV3-1 and TRBJ2-5; D possibly corresponds to TRBD2 (6 bases). V lost 3 bases and J lost 3, with 11 bases in between. From germline, CDR1 is LGHDT and CDR2 YNNKEL (reference sequence). This CDR3 spans 14 amino acids. The CDR3 nucleotides read TGTGCCAGCAGCCATGGCGGGACCAAAGAGACCCAGTACTTC. Its protein is CASSHGGTKETQYF.

This clonotype has ten or more counts. The chain carries TRBV5-1 and TRBJ2-7, with TRBD2 identical over 14 bases. Germline CDR1 SGHRS, CDR2 YFSETQ. V trimming: 2 bases; J trimming: 4 bases; junction bases outside the gene matches: 2. The CDR3 length is 15 residues. The chain's CDR3 is CASSFGLAGGYEQYF. CDR3 coding DNA: TGCGCCAGCAGCTTCGGACTAGCGGGAGGATACGAGCAGTACTTC.

This clonotype was recorded many times. The chain is built from TRBV19 and TRBJ2-2; D ambiguous. V was clipped by 0 bases and J by 0 bases, with 8 bases between them. This CDR3 has 16 amino acids. Germline V gives CDR1 LNHDA, CDR2 SQIVND (reference sequence). In DNA form, the CDR3 reads TGTGCCAGTAGTATAGATCTCATCTCGAACACCGGGGAGCTGTTTTTT. It codes for CASSIDLISNTGELFF.

The chain couples TRBV27 to TRBJ1-5, with D possibly TRBD1 on 5 matching bases. The CDR3 contains 14 residues. Trimming removed 2 bases at V and 3 bases at J, with 8 bases between. Germline loops: CDR1 MNHEY, CDR2 SMNVEV (reference sequence). CDR3 in amino acids: CASSLNRFNQPQHF. In nucleotides, the CDR3 is TGTGCCAGCAGTTTAAACAGGTTCAATCAGCCCCAGCATTTT.

This clonotype has at least ten counts. The gene calls are TRBV6-2 or TRBV6-3 and TRBJ1-1; unclear D gene. CDR3 length: 11 residues. V was clipped by 4 bases and J by 8 bases, with 8 bases between them. Germline CDR1 and CDR2: MNHEY and SVGEGT. The CDR3 nucleotides read TGTGCCAGCAGTTGGTCTCAGGAAGCTTTCTTT. As protein: CASSWSQEAFF.

This clonotype was recorded many times. The rearrangement links TRBV20-1 to TRBJ1-1, with D possibly matching TRBD1 (5 bases). Trimming cost V 2 bases and J 2 bases, with 12 bases left between them. Germline V CDR1 and CDR2: DFQATT, SNEGSKA (reference sequence). The CDR3 is made up of 14 amino acids. The CDR3 spells CSARSGGFNTEAFF. Written as DNA, the CDR3 is TGCAGTGCTAGATCTGGGGGTTTTAACACTGAAGCTTTCTTT.

This clonotype occurred many times. This sequence joins TRBV19 and TRBJ2-4, with TRBD2 identical over 8 bases. From germline, CDR1 is LNHDA and CDR2 SQIVND (reference sequence). Trimming at V came to 11 bases and at J to 9 bases, leaving 12 bases not matched to a gene. The CDR3 runs to 13 residues. CDR3 sequence reads: CAAAPGSGGIQYF. The CDR3 nucleotides read TGTGCCGCCGCCCCTGGGAGCGGGGGCATTCAGTACTTC. Complete variable domain (other parts from reference TRBV19 and TRBJ2-4): DGGITQSPKYLFRKEGQNVTLSCEQNLNHDAMYWYRQDPGQGLRLIYYSQIVNDFQKGDIAEGYSVSREKKESFPLTVTSAQKNPTAFYLCAAAPGSGGIQYFGAGTRLSVL.

In its sample, this clonotype was seen many times. This chain links TRBV10-3 with TRBJ2-7, with D possibly being TRBD2 (6 bases). Germline V gene data show CDR1 as ENHRY and CDR2 as SYGVKD. The CDR3 totals 14 residues. V gave up 11 bases and J gave up 2 bases, with 19 bases separating them. The CDR3 coding sequence is TGTGCCCCCAACCCGGGGGATTTTACCTACGAGCAGTACTTC. Protein product: CAPNPGDFTYEQYF.

This clonotype appeared many times. This chain links TRBV25-1 with TRBJ1-6, with 9 bases that match TRBD1. After removal of 4 bases from V and 4 bases from J, the junction contained 5 bases not matched to a gene. This CDR3 region has 16 residues. Germline assignment: CDR1 MGHDK and CDR2 SYGVNS. DNA for the CDR3: TGTGCCAGCAGTGCGACAGGGGGGAGATATAATTCACCCCTCCACTTT. Translating gives CASSATGGRYNSPLHF.

This clonotype has at least ten counts. This chain links TRBV5-6 with TRBJ1-2; D unclear. This CDR3 spans 15 amino acids. In germline, CDR1 is SGHDT, CDR2 YYEEEE. The V end was cut by 4 bases, the J end by 4 bases, with 17 bases between. CDR3 amino acids: CASSPWAGTVYGYTF. The CDR3 coding sequence is TGTGCCAGCAGCCCCTGGGCAGGAACCGTCTATGGCTACACCTTC.

The V call is TRBV4-1, the J call TRBJ1-1, with no clear D. The CDR3 has 14 amino acids. Looked up from germline, CDR1 is MGHRA and CDR2 is YSYEKL. Trimming took 5 bases from V and 6 from J, leaving 16 bases between them. CDR3 loop: CASSVVMRFPEAFF. In DNA form, the CDR3 reads TGCGCCAGCAGCGTAGTAATGCGATTTCCTGAAGCTTTCTTT.

This sequence joins TRBV28 and TRBJ2-5; TRBD1 matches 7 bases. Per the germline V gene, CDR1 is MDHEN and CDR2 is SYDVKM. V lost 5 bases, J lost 2 bases, and 8 bases stayed unmatched. The CDR3 runs to 15 residues. The CDR3 region is CASSIGGQLQETQYF. The CDR3 nucleotides read TGTGCCAGCAGTATTGGGGGACAGCTACAAGAGACCCAGTACTTC.

This clonotype was observed at least ten times. The gene calls are TRBV19 and TRBJ2-5; perhaps TRBD2 as D (5 bases). The germline gives CDR1 LNHDA, CDR2 SQIVND (reference sequence). CDR3 length: 15 residues. V was clipped by 3 bases and J by 5 bases, with 16 bases between them. Here the CDR3 reads CASSMPGRSRETQYF. CDR3 DNA: TGTGCCAGTAGTATGCCGGGGAGAAGCCGGGAGACCCAGTACTTC.